One sample yielded the 24 T cell receptor beta chains listed below, sequenced in a study of shared T cell receptors in the human thymus. Profiled with immunoSEQ multiplex PCR; TCRdb holds only in-frame clones, not every one. The sample consists of hundreds of thousands of clones, roughly 88% of them appearing once. This sample also belongs to another study, concerning human thymus T cells.

What was sequenced was thymocytes. The receptor set was obtained from a boy younger than two with a congenital heart defect.

The V call is TRBV7-9, the J call TRBJ2-1, with D uncertain. V lost 2 bases, J lost 6 bases, and 5 bases lay in between. The CDR3 loop spans 12 amino acids. The V gene's germline CDR1 is SEHNR and CDR2 FQNEAQ (reference sequence). The CDR3 DNA is TGTGCCAGCAGCTTAACGGGCAATGAGCAGTTCTTC. This encodes CASSLTGNEQFF.

The chain couples TRBV14 to TRBJ2-1; 7 nucleotides agree with TRBD2. V lost 3 bases, J lost 4 bases, and 12 bases stayed unmatched. The length of the CDR3 is 17 residues. Germline loops: CDR1 SGHDN, CDR2 FVKESK. The CDR3 coding sequence is TGTGCCAGCAGCCAGGACGCTGGGGGGGACGTGTACAATGAGCAGTTCTTC. This encodes CASSQDAGGDVYNEQFF.

The chain carries TRBV27 and TRBJ1-3; D might be TRBD1 (5 bases). Germline CDR1 and CDR2: MNHEY and SMNVEV (reference sequence). V was trimmed by 6 bases and J by 4 bases, leaving 22 bases between them. This CDR3 is 17 amino acids long. In DNA, the CDR3 is TGTGCCAGCAGCCCAATGTGGGGCGCATTCCCAGGAAACACCATATATTTT. This sequence encodes CASSPMWGAFPGNTIYF.

The chain has TRBV4-3 and TRBJ2-1, with D tentatively TRBD1 (6 bases). Germline loops: CDR1 LGHNA, CDR2 YSLEER. The CDR3 covers 16 residues. Trimming removed 0 bases at V and 10 bases at J, with 19 bases between. CDR3 bases: TGCGCCAGCAGCCAAGATCCCGGGTGGTGGGGGCCGGAGCAGTTCTTC. It codes for CASSQDPGWWGPEQFF.

V usage is TRBV12-5 and J usage is TRBJ2-1, with 13 bases lining up with TRBD2. Germline V gene data show CDR1 as LGHNT and CDR2 as FRNRAP. After removal of 6 bases from V and 9 bases from J, the junction contained 8 bases not matched to a gene. This CDR3 spans 15 amino acids. This CDR3 is CASGTPGLAGSEQFF. DNA for the CDR3: TGTGCTAGTGGGACCCCGGGACTAGCGGGATCTGAGCAGTTCTTC.

The chain recombines TRBV4-2 with TRBJ1-2; the match to TRBD1 covers 7 bases. V lost 3 bases, J lost 2 bases, and 3 bases stayed unmatched. This CDR3 spans 14 amino acids. Per germline, CDR1 LGHNA and CDR2 YNFKEQ. The CDR3, as DNA: TGTGCCAGCAGCCAGGTGGGACAGAACTATGGCTACACCTTC. This sequence encodes CASSQVGQNYGYTF.

The V call is TRBV7-6, the J call TRBJ2-7; weak D call: TRBD2 (6 bases). There are 16 residues in the CDR3. Germline loops: CDR1 SGHVS, CDR2 FNYEAQ. Trimming took off 5 bases at V and 0 bases at J, with 17 bases between the two ends. CDR3 protein: CASSPRGTASSYEQYF. Here the CDR3 DNA reads TGTGCCAGCAGCCCCCGGGGGACCGCGAGCTCCTACGAGCAGTACTTC.

The rearrangement links TRBV13 to TRBJ2-2, with TRBD2 matching 12 bases. The germline V gene has CDR1 PRHDT and CDR2 FYEKMQ (reference sequence). The CDR3 loop spans 18 amino acids. Germline trimming cut 5 bases from V and 4 bases from J; bases unmatched to any gene: 11. Here the CDR3 reads CASSHTPPTSGSTGELFF. As DNA, the CDR3 is TGTGCCAGCAGCCACACACCGCCGACTAGCGGGAGCACCGGGGAGCTGTTTTTT. The whole variable domain, remainder taken from reference TRBV13 and TRBJ2-2, is AAGVIQSPRHLIKEKRETATLKCYPIPRHDTVYWYQQGPGQDPQFLISFYEKMQSDKGSIPDRFSAQQFSDYHSELNMSSLELGDSALYFCASSHTPPTSGSTGELFFGEGSRLTVL.

The chain links TRBV5-1 to TRBJ2-5; D perhaps matches TRBD1 (7 bases). V was shortened by 4 bases and J by 7 bases, with 11 bases between the two germline ends. The germline V gene encodes CDR1 SGHRS and CDR2 YFSETQ. The CDR3 consists of 12 residues. CDR3 sequence reads: CASSPRGATQYF. The CDR3 nucleotides are TGCGCCAGCAGCCCCAGGGGGGCGACCCAGTACTTC.

V gene TRBV4-1 combines with J gene TRBJ2-1; maybe TRBD2 (6 bases). Trimming cost V 4 bases and J 7 bases, with 29 bases left between them. The CDR3 sequence is 19 residues long. The germline V gene encodes CDR1 MGHRA and CDR2 YSYEKL. CDR3 sequence reads: CASSLYFSPRESNRNEQFF. CDR3 nucleotide sequence: TGCGCCAGCAGCCTCTACTTCTCCCCACGGGAGAGTAATAGGAATGAGCAGTTCTTC.

The chain carries TRBV11-3 and TRBJ1-2, with 12 bases fitting TRBD1. Trimming at V came to 4 bases and at J to 7 bases, leaving 10 bases not matched to a gene. The CDR3 covers 16 residues. CDR1 and CDR2 from the germline V gene are SGHNT and YENEEA. The chain's CDR3 is CASSSSWGQGAGGYTF. Written as DNA, the CDR3 is TGTGCCAGCAGCTCTAGCTGGGGACAGGGGGCAGGTGGCTACACCTTC.

CDR3 protein: CASSSRTGRASEAFF. DNA of the CDR3: TGTGCCAGCAGTTCCCGGACAGGGCGGGCGTCTGAAGCTTTCTTT. The chain employs TRBV27 and TRBJ1-1, with 8 bases aligning to TRBD1. This CDR3 is built from 15 residues. Germline V gene sequence: CDR1 MNHEY, CDR2 SMNVEV (reference sequence). The V gene end was trimmed by 4 bases and the J gene end by 6 bases; junction bases not matched to a gene: 10.

The chain uses TRBV2 and TRBJ1-5; 7 nucleotides match TRBD1. CDR1 is SNHLY, CDR2 FYNNEI, per germline. The CDR3 has 18 residues. The ends lost 5 bases at V and 0 bases at J; junction bases unmatched: 13. The CDR3 loop is CASSSSDRWPHSNQPQHF. The CDR3 DNA is TGTGCCAGCAGTTCCTCGGACAGGTGGCCCCATAGCAATCAGCCCCAGCATTTT. The full variable domain, with the rest looked up from reference TRBV2 and TRBJ1-5, is EPEVTQTPSHQVTQMGQEVILRCVPISNHLYFYWYRQILGQKVEFLVSFYNNEISEKSEIFDDQFSVERPDGSNFTLKIRSTKLEDSAMYFCASSSSDRWPHSNQPQHFGDGTRLSIL.

The V gene is TRBV2, the J gene TRBJ2-1, with 12 bases lining up with TRBD2. The CDR3 runs 17 residues. Germline loops: CDR1 SNHLY, CDR2 FYNNEI. Germline trimming cut 5 bases from V and 2 bases from J; bases unmatched to any gene: 7. The CDR3 bases are TGTGCCAGCAGTTTCCGACTAGCGGGAGATCCCTACAATGAGCAGTTCTTC. It specifies CASSFRLAGDPYNEQFF. Full variable domain (missing parts from reference TRBV2 and TRBJ2-1): EPEVTQTPSHQVTQMGQEVILRCVPISNHLYFYWYRQILGQKVEFLVSFYNNEISEKSEIFDDQFSVERPDGSNFTLKIRSTKLEDSAMYFCASSFRLAGDPYNEQFFGPGTRLTVL.

The chain is built from TRBV5-4 and TRBJ1-1, with D possibly being TRBD1 (6 bases). CDR3 length: 16 residues. Germline values: CDR1 SGHNT, CDR2 YYREEE (reference sequence). Trimming took off 0 bases at V and 0 bases at J, with 12 bases between the two ends. The DNA of the CDR3 is TGTGCCAGCAGCTTGGACCGACAGGCTATGAACACTGAAGCTTTCTTT. Protein: CASSLDRQAMNTEAFF.

CDR3 amino acids: CASSPREREGYNEQFF. CDR3 sequence (DNA): TGTGCCAGCAGCCCCCGGGAGCGGGAGGGTTACAATGAGCAGTTCTTC. The rearrangement uses TRBV9 and TRBJ2-1; 10 bases map to TRBD2. This CDR3 spans 16 amino acids. The junction had 8 bases not matched to a gene; V was cut back by 4 bases and J by 4 bases. Germline V CDR1 and CDR2: SGDLS, YYNGEE.

A few counts support this clone. The V gene is TRBV5-6, the J gene TRBJ2-3; 11 bases map to TRBD2. The V gene's germline CDR1 is SGHDT and CDR2 YYEEEE. The CDR3 is 16 residues long. J lost 4 bases, V lost 0 bases, and 4 bases had no gene match. The CDR3: CASSLELAGVPDTQYF. The CDR3 region has the DNA TGTGCCAGCAGCTTGGAACTAGCGGGAGTCCCAGATACGCAGTATTTT.

This chain links TRBV5-1 with TRBJ2-2; tentatively, D is TRBD2 (5 bases). CDR1 and CDR2 (germline): SGHRS, YFSETQ. V lost 5 bases to trimming and J lost 1 base, with 18 bases between them. This CDR3 has 17 residues. The CDR3 DNA follows: TGCGCCAGCAGTAACGTACGGTGGGAGCGGAACACCGGGGAGCTGTTTTTT. It yields the protein CASSNVRWERNTGELFF.

The rearrangement uses TRBV28 and TRBJ2-5; the match to TRBD2 covers 7 bases. Germline CDR1 and CDR2: MDHEN and SYDVKM. The CDR3 runs to 13 residues. V trimming: 6 bases; J trimming: 1 base; junction bases outside the gene matches: 2. DNA of the CDR3: TGTGCCAGCAGCCGGGGGGTCCAAGAGACCCAGTACTTC. Translating it yields CASSRGVQETQYF.

The chain links TRBV29-1 to TRBJ2-3; TRBD2 aligns across 11 bases. This CDR3 contains 15 residues. Per the germline V gene, CDR1 is SQVTM and CDR2 is ANQGSEA. With 7 bases clipped from V and 2 bases from J, the junction kept 8 bases outside the gene matches. For the CDR3, the DNA is TGCAGCGCCAGGAGACTAGCGGGGAACACAGATACGCAGTATTTT. Protein: CSARRLAGNTDTQYF.

CDR3 loop: CASSSPGQGSSGANVLTF. The CDR3 nucleotides are TGTGCCAGCAGTTCCCCGGGACAGGGGTCTTCGGGGGCCAACGTCCTGACTTTC. The chain has TRBV27 and TRBJ2-6, with 10 nucleotides matching TRBD1. The germline V gene encodes CDR1 MNHEY and CDR2 SMNVEV (reference sequence). V was clipped by 4 bases and J by 4 bases; unmatched bases: 10. The CDR3 loop spans 18 amino acids.

V is TRBV23-1 and J is TRBJ2-7; D uncertain. Being an ORF, TRBV23-1 has a function that is uncertain. V was pared by 4 bases and J by 1 base, with 2 bases between. The CDR3 totals 11 residues. DNA of the CDR3: TGCGCCAGCAGTCCGTCCTACGAGCAGTACTTC. Translation gives CASSPSYEQYF.

The chain links TRBV6-1 to TRBJ2-7, with 7 positions matching TRBD1. After removal of 4 bases from V and 2 bases from J, the junction contained 5 bases not matched to a gene. The CDR3 totals 14 residues. Germline V gene data show CDR1 as MNHNS and CDR2 as SASEGT. The CDR3 DNA sequence: TGTGCCAGCAGTGGCTGGACAGGAGCCTACGAGCAGTACTTC. Protein: CASSGWTGAYEQYF.

CDR3 amino acids: CASTPTANTGELFF. CDR3 nucleotide sequence: TGTGCCAGCACTCCGACAGCGAACACCGGGGAGCTGTTTTTT. V and J are TRBV14 and TRBJ2-2; a possible D gene is TRBD1 (5 bases). The CDR3 consists of 14 residues. CDR1 is SGHDN and CDR2 is FVKESK in the germline V gene. Trimming shortened V by 7 bases and J by 0 bases, and 9 bases separated the two germline ends.